This T cell receptor beta chain stems from a study of T-cell reconstitution after alpha-beta-depleted transplantation in children. General observations from the study: Several hundred expanded graft clones reportedly were the source of alpha-beta T cells about two months after transplant.

Only a few counts were recorded for this clonotype. The antigen is undetermined. The V gene's germline CDR1 is SQVTM and CDR2 ANQGSEA. The length of the CDR3 is 13 residues. V was shortened by 3 bases and J by 5 bases, with 13 bases between the two germline ends. TCRbeta library preparation incorporated unique molecular identifiers. Via MiXCR, TCRdb re-called the PCR reads, giving one row per CDR3 protein. The data contain approximately 490,000 distinct CDR3 sequences, about 10% of them singletons. The J gene is TRBJ2-5, the V gene TRBV29-1; D is undetermined. The sample here was PBMCs, taken before TCRalphabeta/CD19-depleted stem cell transplant. The TCR sequence derives from a child aged 2 to 15 with inherited bone marrow failure, due to receive a stem cell transplant. CDR3 DNA: TGCAGCGTTGATCAGTCTAGTAGGGAGACCCAGTACTTC. This sequence encodes CSVDQSSRETQYF. The entire variable domain, with the rest obtained from reference TRBV29-1 and TRBJ2-5, is as follows: SAVISQKPSRDICQRGTSLTIQCQVDSQVTMMFWYRQQPGQSLTLIATANQGSEATYESGFVIDKFPISRPNLTFSTLTVSNMSPEDSSIYLCSVDQSSRETQYFGPGTRLLVL.